The rows below give T cell receptor beta chains drawn from one sample of a study of blood T cell repertoires in COVID-19. Assay: immunoSEQ multiplex PCR; the TCRdb copy retains only in-frame clones and omits some. The table has a few hundred thousand clones, approximately 91% seen once. Sequencing was carried out using peripheral blood. The source of these receptors is a woman aged 25 to 39 with COVID-19, enrolled during active disease. Both conserved end residues are part of each CDR3. D genes are given only for firm matches. Rows give clone size only sometimes, using once, few, many, or a class for an expanded clone.

v_call: TRBV19
d_call: TRBD1
clone_size: -
j_call: TRBJ2-5
cdr3_aa: CASSIFLTGAQETQYF

v_call: TRBV10-2
d_call: -
clone_size: once
j_call: TRBJ2-1
cdr3_aa: CASTMAGSSYNEQFF

v_call: TRBV9
d_call: TRBD1
clone_size: -
j_call: TRBJ2-5
cdr3_aa: CASSVDREEETQYF

v_call: TRBV7-2
d_call: TRBD2
clone_size: -
j_call: TRBJ2-1
cdr3_aa: CASSLSREGRWGANNEQFF

v_call: TRBV27
d_call: -
clone_size: -
j_call: TRBJ2-7
cdr3_aa: CASGYGGLRNEQYF

v_call: TRBV5-4
d_call: TRBD1
clone_size: -
j_call: TRBJ1-2
cdr3_aa: CASSMGQGPVREGYTF

v_call: TRBV7-2
d_call: TRBD1
clone_size: -
j_call: TRBJ2-7
cdr3_aa: CASSTGQAAYEQYF

v_call: TRBV27
d_call: TRBD1
clone_size: -
j_call: TRBJ1-6
cdr3_aa: CASSPGTGKNSPLHF

v_call: TRBV24-1
d_call: -
clone_size: -
j_call: TRBJ2-1
cdr3_aa: CATSLAEHNEQFF

v_call: TRBV29-1
d_call: -
clone_size: -
j_call: TRBJ1-2
cdr3_aa: CSVEVINYGYTF

v_call: TRBV6-5
d_call: -
clone_size: -
j_call: TRBJ1-2
cdr3_aa: CASSHRGGRSFGYTF

v_call: TRBV29-1
d_call: TRBD2
clone_size: -
j_call: TRBJ2-2
cdr3_aa: CSAERGGGTGELFF

v_call: TRBV28
d_call: TRBD2
clone_size: -
j_call: TRBJ2-2
cdr3_aa: CASRLIAGGDTGELFF

v_call: TRBV5-1
d_call: -
clone_size: -
j_call: TRBJ2-1
cdr3_aa: CASNLASSYNEQFF

v_call: TRBV5-4
d_call: -
clone_size: -
j_call: TRBJ2-5
cdr3_aa: CASSRGGETQYF

v_call: TRBV19
d_call: TRBD1
clone_size: -
j_call: TRBJ2-6
cdr3_aa: CASSAGTGSGANVLTF

v_call: TRBV9
d_call: -
clone_size: -
j_call: TRBJ2-5
cdr3_aa: CASSPREDPGRQETQYF

v_call: TRBV28
d_call: TRBD1
clone_size: -
j_call: TRBJ1-4
cdr3_aa: CASSSGQLFNEKLFF

v_call: TRBV6-6
d_call: -
clone_size: -
j_call: TRBJ2-3
cdr3_aa: CASSSITREPTDTQYF

v_call: TRBV7-2
d_call: TRBD2
clone_size: -
j_call: TRBJ2-3
cdr3_aa: CASSPRGGTADTQYF

v_call: TRBV7-2
d_call: TRBD1
clone_size: once
j_call: TRBJ2-5
cdr3_aa: CASSILGQLQETQYF

v_call: TRBV30
d_call: -
clone_size: -
j_call: TRBJ1-5
cdr3_aa: CAWSLAGNQPQHF

v_call: TRBV5-1
d_call: TRBD2
clone_size: -
j_call: TRBJ2-7
cdr3_aa: CASSFRTSGRASEQYF

v_call: TRBV19
d_call: TRBD2
clone_size: -
j_call: TRBJ2-5
cdr3_aa: CASSMGGTVQETQYF

v_call: TRBV14
d_call: -
clone_size: -
j_call: TRBJ1-2
cdr3_aa: CASSVQGTDGYTF

v_call: TRBV14
d_call: -
clone_size: -
j_call: TRBJ1-4
cdr3_aa: CASSQDSQGREKLFF

v_call: TRBV27
d_call: TRBD2
clone_size: -
j_call: TRBJ2-1
cdr3_aa: CASRGLAGGVRIYNEQFF

v_call: TRBV18
d_call: TRBD2
clone_size: -
j_call: TRBJ2-1
cdr3_aa: CASSPPTSGGGNEQFF

v_call: TRBV28
d_call: TRBD1
clone_size: -
j_call: TRBJ2-7
cdr3_aa: CASSLRDRGRYEQYF

v_call: TRBV5-6
d_call: -
clone_size: -
j_call: TRBJ2-3
cdr3_aa: CASSPRSSTDTQYF

v_call: TRBV27
d_call: TRBD1
clone_size: -
j_call: TRBJ1-5
cdr3_aa: CASRQGVSNQPQHF